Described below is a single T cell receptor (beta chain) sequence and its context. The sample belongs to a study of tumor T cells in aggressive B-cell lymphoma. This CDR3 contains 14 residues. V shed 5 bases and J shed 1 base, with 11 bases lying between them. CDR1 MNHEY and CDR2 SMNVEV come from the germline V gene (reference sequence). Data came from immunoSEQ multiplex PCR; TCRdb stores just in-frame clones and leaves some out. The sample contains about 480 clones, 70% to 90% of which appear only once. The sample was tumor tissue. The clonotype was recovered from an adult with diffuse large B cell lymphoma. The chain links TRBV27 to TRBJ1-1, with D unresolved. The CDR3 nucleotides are TGTGCCAGCAGTGAACTGCCGGGGAACACTGAAGCTTTCTTT. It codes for CASSELPGNTEAFF.